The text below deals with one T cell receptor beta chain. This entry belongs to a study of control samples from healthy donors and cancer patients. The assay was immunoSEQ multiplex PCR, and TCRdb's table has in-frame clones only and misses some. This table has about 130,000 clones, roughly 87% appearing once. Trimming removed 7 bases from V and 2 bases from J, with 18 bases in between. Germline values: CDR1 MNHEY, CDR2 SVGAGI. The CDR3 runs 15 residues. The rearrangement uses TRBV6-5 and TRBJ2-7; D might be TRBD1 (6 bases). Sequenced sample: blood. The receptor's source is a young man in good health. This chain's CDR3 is CASTIRDTQAYEQYF. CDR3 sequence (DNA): TGTGCCAGCACGATCCGGGACACACAGGCCTACGAGCAGTACTTC.